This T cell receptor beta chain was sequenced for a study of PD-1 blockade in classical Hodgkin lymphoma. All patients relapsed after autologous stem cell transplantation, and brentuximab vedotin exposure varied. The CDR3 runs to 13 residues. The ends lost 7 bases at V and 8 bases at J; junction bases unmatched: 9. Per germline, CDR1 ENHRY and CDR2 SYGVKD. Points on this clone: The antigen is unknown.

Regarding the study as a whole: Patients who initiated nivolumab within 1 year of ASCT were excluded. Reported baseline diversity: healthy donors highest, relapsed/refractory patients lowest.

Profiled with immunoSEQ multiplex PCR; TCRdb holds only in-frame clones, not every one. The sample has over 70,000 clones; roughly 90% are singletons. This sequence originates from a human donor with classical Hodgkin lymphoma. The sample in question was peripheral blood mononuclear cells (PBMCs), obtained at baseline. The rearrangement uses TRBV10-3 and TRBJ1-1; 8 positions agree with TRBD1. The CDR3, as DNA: TGTGCCATCAAAATGGCAGGGGGCCAGGAAGCTTTCTTT. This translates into CAIKMAGGQEAFF.